Described below is a single T cell receptor beta chain sequence and its context. The data originate from a study of CD8+CD57+ T cells in acquired aplastic anemia. TCR beta VDJ and CDR3 profiling used genomic DNA as template. In TCRdb, the reads were re-called with MiXCR into one record per CDR3 protein. The sample consists of fewer than 250,000 distinct CDR3 sequences, about half of them appearing once. Selection for sequencing was limited to patients who had shown CD8+CD57+ cell expansion by flow cytometry. From germline, CDR1 is SNHLY and CDR2 FYNNEI. Trimming took 1 base from V and 0 from J, leaving 13 bases between them. The CDR3 runs 16 residues.

The sample taken for sequencing was sorted CD4+, CD8+, or CD8+CD57+ T cells (not recorded which) from PBMCs. V usage is TRBV2 and J usage is TRBJ2-7; the D is unclear. The receptor was isolated from a human donor with aplastic anemia. As DNA, the CDR3 is TGTGCCAGCAGTGAAGATGGGCAGGCCAACTCCTACGAGCAGTACTTC. It encodes CASSEDGQANSYEQYF.